The source of this T cell receptor (beta chain) is a study of tumor-infiltrating lymphocytes in oesophageal squamous cell carcinoma. The germline CDR1 and CDR2 sequences are SGHTA and FQGNSA. There are 21 residues in the CDR3. Trimming took 6 bases from V and 1 from J, leaving 28 bases between them. One entry per CDR3 protein, called by TCRdb with MiXCR from the PCR reads. The sample lists fewer than 6,500 distinct CDR3 sequences, about 15% occurring once. The rearrangement uses TRBV7-2 and TRBJ2-6; either TRBD1 or TRBD2 may fit D (5 bases each). Material: esophageal tumor tissue. The clonotype originates from a male donor with esophageal squamous cell carcinoma. For the CDR3, the DNA is TGTGCCAGCAGGTTAAGGTCCGTCGGAGGAGAGGGGAGTTCTGGGGCCAACGTCCTGACTTTC. It yields the protein CASRLRSVGGEGSSGANVLTF.